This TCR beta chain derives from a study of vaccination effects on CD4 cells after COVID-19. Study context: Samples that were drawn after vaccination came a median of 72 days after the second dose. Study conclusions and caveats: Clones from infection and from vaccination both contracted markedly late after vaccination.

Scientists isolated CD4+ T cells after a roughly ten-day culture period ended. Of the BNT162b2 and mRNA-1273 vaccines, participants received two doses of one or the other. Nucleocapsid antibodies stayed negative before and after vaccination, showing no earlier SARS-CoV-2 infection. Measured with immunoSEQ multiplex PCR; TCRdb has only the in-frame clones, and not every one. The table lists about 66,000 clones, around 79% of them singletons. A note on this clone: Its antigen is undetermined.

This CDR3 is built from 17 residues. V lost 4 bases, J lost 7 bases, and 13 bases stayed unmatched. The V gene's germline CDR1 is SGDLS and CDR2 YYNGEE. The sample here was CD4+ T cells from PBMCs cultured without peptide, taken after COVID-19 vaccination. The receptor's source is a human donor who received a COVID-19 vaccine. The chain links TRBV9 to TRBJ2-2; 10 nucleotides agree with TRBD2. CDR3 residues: CASSPQLAGVGNGELFF. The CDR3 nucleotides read TGTGCCAGCAGCCCTCAGCTAGCGGGGGTAGGGAACGGGGAGCTGTTTTTT.